The rows below give T cell receptor beta chains drawn from one sample of a study of cytomegalovirus exposure and HLA in healthy donors. The data were produced by immunoSEQ multiplex PCR, yet TCRdb's version contains in-frame clones alone and is incomplete. This sample carries over 85,000 clones, more than 75% of them seen once, and the ten largest clones take under 1.5%. Sequenced material: PBMCs. The receptors were sampled from a woman aged 25-40 years in good health and CMV-seropositive. The CDR3 runs from the conserved cysteine through the conserved F or W. A D gene is named only where the DNA matches it firmly. For some rows the clone size is stated as once, few or many, or as a class when expanded; others skip it.

abundance,v_gene,j_gene,d_gene,CDR3nt,CDR3aa
.,TRBV7-9,TRBJ2-1,.,TGTGCCAGCAGCTTACTGGGCGGGCCGTCCTACAATGAGCAGTTCTTC,CASSLLGGPSYNEQFF
.,TRBV20-1,TRBJ2-5,.,TGCAGTGCTAGACGAGAGACCCAGTACTTC,CSARRETQYF
.,TRBV30,TRBJ2-7,TRBD1,TGTGCCTGGAGTGTCCTGACAGGGATACACTACGAGCAGTACTTC,CAWSVLTGIHYEQYF
.,TRBV5-6,TRBJ1-5,.,TGTGCCAGCAGCGCGCAGGGTGGGTATAGCAATCAGCCCCAGCATTTT,CASSAQGGYSNQPQHF
.,TRBV7-9,TRBJ2-7,.,TGTGCCAGCAGCGCTGGCTTTCGATACGAGCAGTACTTC,CASSAGFRYEQYF
.,TRBV7-2,TRBJ2-7,TRBD2,TGTGCCAGCAGCTACCAAGGGACTAGCGGGGGGGCCCCCTACGAGCAGTACTTC,CASSYQGTSGGAPYEQYF
.,TRBV5-6,TRBJ2-7,.,TGTGCCAGCAGCTTGGCAGGGTACTACGAGCAGTACTTC,CASSLAGYYEQYF
.,TRBV6-5,TRBJ1-1,.,TGTGCCAGCACCGGGCTACAGGGGAACACTGAAGCTTTCTTT,CASTGLQGNTEAFF
.,TRBV18,TRBJ1-1,.,TGTGCCAGCTCACCCAGGCGAGACAGTCGGGTGAACACTGAAGCTTTCTTT,CASSPRRDSRVNTEAFF
once,TRBV4-3,TRBJ2-2,TRBD1,TGCGCCAGCAGCCAAGATGGGACAGGGGCCGGGGAGCTGTTTTTT,CASSQDGTGAGELFF
once,TRBV7-9,TRBJ1-1,TRBD1,TGTGCCAGCAGCCCTGGACAGGGAGGCATGAACACTGAAGCTTTCTTT,CASSPGQGGMNTEAFF
once,TRBV19,TRBJ2-5,.,TGTGCCAGTAGTATCCGGGGGGAGACCCAGTACTTC,CASSIRGETQYF
once,TRBV18,TRBJ1-1,.,TGTGCCAGCTTATATGACAGTTTGAACACTGAAGCTTTCTTT,CASLYDSLNTEAFF
.,TRBV6-5,TRBJ1-5,.,TGTGCCAGCAGTAGTACAGGGTATCAGCCCCAGCATTTT,CASSSTGYQPQHF
.,TRBV5-1,TRBJ2-3,TRBD2,TGCGCCAGCAGCGAGGGACTAGCGGTCACAGATACGCAGTATTTT,CASSEGLAVTDTQYF
.,TRBV27,TRBJ1-4,TRBD1,TGTGCCAGCAGAATCATAACCGGGACAGGGGACCTCAAGAATGAAAAACTGTTTTTT,CASRIITGTGDLKNEKLFF
.,TRBV6-5,TRBJ2-2,.,TGTGCCAGCAGCCGGGGAGTGGGGTGGACCGGGGAGCTGTTTTTT,CASSRGVGWTGELFF
.,TRBV20-1,TRBJ2-5,.,TGCAGTGCGCTACAAGAGACCCAGTACTTC,CSALQETQYF
.,TRBV7-3,TRBJ2-2,TRBD1,TGTGCCAGCGCACAGGGGGTGGCGAACACCGGGGAGCTGTTTTTT,CASAQGVANTGELFF
.,TRBV4-2,TRBJ1-3,TRBD1,TGTGCCAGCAGCCAAGAACACCGGGACAGGGGTTACCTCAGCTCTGGAAACACCATATATTTT,CASSQEHRDRGYLSSGNTIYF
.,TRBV6-6,TRBJ1-5,.,TGTGCCAGCAGTTACCCGACAAGCTCCAATCAGCCCCAGCATTTT,CASSYPTSSNQPQHF
.,TRBV5-1,TRBJ1-3,.,TGCGCCAGCAGCTCCGGACTAACAACCTCTGGAAACACCATATATTTT,CASSSGLTTSGNTIYF
.,TRBV9,TRBJ2-1,TRBD2,TGTGCCAGCAGCGTAATTGGACTAGCTCACAATGAGCAGTTCTTC,CASSVIGLAHNEQFF
.,TRBV5-1,TRBJ1-1,.,TGCGCCAGCAGCTTGGACAGGGCTATGAACACTGAAGCTTTCTTT,CASSLDRAMNTEAFF
.,TRBV18,TRBJ2-7,.,TGTGCCAGCTCGGTCAAGAGCTCCTACGAGCAGTACTTC,CASSVKSSYEQYF
once,TRBV5-4,TRBJ1-4,TRBD1,TGTGCCAGCAGCTTACGGACAGGGGGCCCTAATGAAAAACTGTTTTTT,CASSLRTGGPNEKLFF
.,TRBV11-2,TRBJ1-2,.,TGTGCCAGCAGATACAGACCGTCCTACTATGGCTACACCTTC,CASRYRPSYYGYTF
.,TRBV9,TRBJ2-1,.,TGTGCCAGCAGCGTAAATGGGCAACTTAACAATGAGCAGTTCTTC,CASSVNGQLNNEQFF
.,TRBV5-1,TRBJ1-2,.,TGCGCCAGCAGCTTGGCGGGTGGCTACACCTTC,CASSLAGGYTF
.,TRBV7-2,TRBJ2-3,.,TGTGCCAGCAGCCCTCTAGGCACAGATACGCAGTATTTT,CASSPLGTDTQYF
few,TRBV28,TRBJ1-1,.,TGTGCCAGCAGTAGACAGTTCTACACTGAAGCTTTCTTT,CASSRQFYTEAFF
.,TRBV28,TRBJ1-2,TRBD1,TGTGCCAGCAGTTTCCTACAGGGGGCGAGAGGCTACACCTTC,CASSFLQGARGYTF
.,TRBV30,TRBJ1-5,.,TGTGCCTGGAGTGACCTCGGGAGCAGGAATCAGCCCCAGCATTTT,CAWSDLGSRNQPQHF
once,TRBV16,TRBJ2-7,TRBD2,TGTGCCAGCAGCCAACGGCGGGAGGGCCCTTCCTACGAGCAGTACTTC,CASSQRREGPSYEQYF
.,TRBV9,TRBJ2-1,TRBD2,TGTGCCAGCAGCGTAACGGTAGCGGGAAGTCATGAGCAGTTCTTC,CASSVTVAGSHEQFF
.,TRBV4-3,TRBJ2-1,.,TGCGCCAGCAGCCGACTTGGGAGTCTCGAGCAGTTCTTC,CASSRLGSLEQFF
.,TRBV19,TRBJ2-1,TRBD2,TGTGCCAGTAGTATAGATCCGAGAGGGACTAGCAGGAATGAGCAGTTCTTC,CASSIDPRGTSRNEQFF